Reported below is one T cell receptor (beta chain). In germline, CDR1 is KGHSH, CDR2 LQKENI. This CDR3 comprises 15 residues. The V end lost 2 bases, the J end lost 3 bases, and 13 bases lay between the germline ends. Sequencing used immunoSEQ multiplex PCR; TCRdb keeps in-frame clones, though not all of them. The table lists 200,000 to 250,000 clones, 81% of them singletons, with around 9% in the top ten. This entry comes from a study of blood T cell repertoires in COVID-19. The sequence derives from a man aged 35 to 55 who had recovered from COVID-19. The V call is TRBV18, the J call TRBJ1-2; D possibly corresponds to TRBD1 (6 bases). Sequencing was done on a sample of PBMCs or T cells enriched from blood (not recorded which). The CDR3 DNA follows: TGTGCCAGCTCACCAAGGGACAAGGGTGACTATGGCTACACCTTC. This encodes CASSPRDKGDYGYTF.